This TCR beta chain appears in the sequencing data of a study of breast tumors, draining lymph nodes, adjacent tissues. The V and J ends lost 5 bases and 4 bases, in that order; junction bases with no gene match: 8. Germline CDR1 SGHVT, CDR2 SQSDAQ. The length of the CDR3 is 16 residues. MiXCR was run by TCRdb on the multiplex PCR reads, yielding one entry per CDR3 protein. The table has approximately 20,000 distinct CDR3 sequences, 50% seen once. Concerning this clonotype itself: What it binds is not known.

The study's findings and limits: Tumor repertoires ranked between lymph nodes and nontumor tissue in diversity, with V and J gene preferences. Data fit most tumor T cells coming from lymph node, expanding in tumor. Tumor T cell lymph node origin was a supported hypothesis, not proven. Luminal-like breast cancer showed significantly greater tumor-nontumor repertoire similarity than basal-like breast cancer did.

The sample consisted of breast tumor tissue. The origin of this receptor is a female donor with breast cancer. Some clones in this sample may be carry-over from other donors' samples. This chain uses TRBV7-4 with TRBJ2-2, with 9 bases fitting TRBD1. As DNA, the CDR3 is TGTGCCAGCAGCCGGGACAGGGAGGCTACCACCGGGGAGCTGTTTTTT. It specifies CASSRDREATTGELFF.